A single TCR beta chain is shown here with its context. This clone's antigen is unknown. No much larger clone is present one base from it, and per-base qualities are unavailable. These data originate in a study of cytomegalovirus exposure and HLA in healthy donors (dated by TCRdb to about 2017). Some background on the complete study: According to an earlier analysis of 587 of the donors, roughly 180 million T cells yielded 90 million to 140 million unique TCR beta sequences and less than 300 Gb of sequence data. About 310 gigabases of sequencing data and 70 million to 85 million unique TCR sequences were included in an early release covering around 650 HLA-typed donors. Of the 398 genotyped donors, over 70% fell in the genetic ancestry cluster associated with self-reported Caucasian donors. The study aimed to test whether cataloging public T cell receptors could reveal signatures of past pathogen exposure. The study profiled the T cell repertoires of under 700 subjects by immunosequencing and related them to cytomegalovirus serostatus. In addition to the first cohort of roughly 670 subjects, a separate validation cohort of 120 different subjects was used. To predict cytomegalovirus infection status, the study brought together high-throughput TCR immunosequencing, statistical association of individual TCRs with disease status, and machine learning. A later analysis re-examined previously published TCR beta repertoires from roughly 720 donors and added high-resolution HLA genotyping to investigate patterns of TCR occurrence. Rather than drawing on any new phenotypic data, the later analysis identified candidate immune exposures from TCR beta sequences and the way those sequences occurred across donors. An earlier analysis of 587 of the donors used high-throughput TCR beta sequencing to judge whether each TCR beta V gene segment behaved as functional or pseudogenic. Donor age, sex, ethnicity and CMV serostatus were compiled together with the repertoire data. A later genetic analysis took genome-wide SNP genotypes for about three fifths of the roughly 700 donors and used that subset as a discovery cohort. All discovery cohort repertoires had been generated on a single sequencing platform. HLA typing included class I and class II loci at four-digit resolution. The number of donors typed differed by locus, with 629-630 for A, B, C, DRB1 and DQB1, around 500 for DQA1, under 610 for DPA1, and some 470 for DPB1. About 5 DR-DQ haplotypes were handled as single units for association and clustering, since linkage in the cohort was strong. On average, around 240,000 unique TCR beta nucleotide sequences were sequenced per donor among 398 genotyped donors of the cohort, with 15% to 20% of those sequences being non-productive.

The library was generated by the immunoSEQ multiplex PCR assay. The multiplex PCR relied on a mix of 60 forward primers for TCR Vbeta segments and 13 reverse primers for TCR Jbeta segments. The CDR3 region of rearranged TCR beta genes was amplified from genomic DNA by a multiplex PCR assay. Amplified TCR beta libraries were sequenced as 87-base-pair reads on the Illumina HiSeq System. The original pipeline was this. A later analysis counted approximately 84 million unique TCR beta chains across the approximately 700 repertoires, and roughly 10 million of these chains were shared by at least two donors. A nearest-neighbor algorithm error-corrected the raw reads and collapsed the reads into unique sequences, merging closely related sequences to remove PCR and sequencing errors. V, D and J gene segments were assigned by aligning CDR3 sequences to IMGT reference sequences. Each retained sequence needed at least a six-nucleotide match to both a V gene segment and a J gene segment. A rearrangement counted as productive if the CDR3 had no stop codons and remained in frame with V and J, and every other rearrangement counted as non-productive. CDR3 was defined by IMGT convention, running from the second conserved V-encoded cysteine to the conserved J-encoded phenylalanine. The earlier analysis of 587 of the donors excluded sequences that lacked an unambiguous match to a single V gene segment. In an earlier analysis of roughly 600 of the donors, a V segment was called functional when productive rearrangements were above 56.7%, and segregating when the standard deviation between donors exceeded 5%. A statistical classification framework was built to diagnose cytomegalovirus status from the catalog of TCR beta chain sequences. In a later analysis, TCR nucleotide sequences were compared against IMGT/GENE-DB human TR gene sequences so that V and J genes could be assigned. Using the TCRdist pipeline, a later analysis assigned CDR3 sequences along with most-parsimonious VDJ recombination scenarios. In a later analysis, each TCR beta chain was defined by its CDR3 amino acid sequence together with its V-gene family, and reads lacking a unique V-gene family were excluded. A later analysis removed several hundred highly shared, low-generation-probability nucleotide sequences to deal with suspected cross-contamination and a sequencing artifact. In a later analysis, a clonal expansion index was calculated for each public chain from normalized within-repertoire ranks of inferred template counts. In a later analysis, generation probabilities were computed using a VDJ recombination model fitted to out-of-frame rearrangements, and the results were checked against IGoR. A later analysis scored TCR-TCR, TCR-HLA and TCR-CMV co-occurrence with hypergeometric tests, applying a repertoire-size bias correction to TCR pairs. In a later analysis, false discovery rates were estimated by permuting HLA or CMV assignments 20 times. In a later analysis, co-occurring TCRs were grouped using DBSCAN, and TCRdist sequence similarity was added for clustering within HLA-allele-positive subsets. Repertoires with fewer than 30,000 or more than 120,000 public chains were left out of co-occurrence clustering, as were a few repertoires with anomalous nucleotide sharing. TCRdb re-hosts the immuneACCESS table, in-frame sequences only. Its copies lack some clones; in the studies checked, an unresolved V gene accounts for under half of them, and the cause for the rest is not known. V and J calls and clone size come straight from that table; D and trimming were deduced from the DNA. A total of 200,000 to 250,000 clones appear in this sample, about 85% of them only once. Roughly 10% of the sample comes from the top ten.

Broader findings and caveats from the paper: While some public TCRs were present in many individuals, most TCR sequences turned up only very rarely across donors. A later genetic analysis associated a missense DCLRE1C variant with V-gene and J-gene trimming of TCR beta chains, and an independent cohort replicated the association. A group of highly shared sequence variants was considered likely to be a technical artifact of the sequencing pipeline. In a later analysis, TCR association rates were found to vary across HLA loci, with the most associated TCRs seen for DRB1 alleles and the fewest for HLA-C alleles. A further reported finding was that TCR beta sequences accurately predicted the HLA-A and HLA-B alleles for most subjects in the first cohort. When HLA alleles, especially DR and DQ, strongly co-occurred, TCR associations were difficult to assign to individual alleles. Some IMGT-functional V segments, including TRBV6-2 and TRBV6-3, could not be told apart with the 87-base-pair reads, so those segments were excluded. Because some donors lacked HLA typing at each locus, the association tests relied only on the typed subset. A later genetic analysis reported fewer N-insertions in productive TCRs among donors in an Asian-associated ancestry cluster than the roughly 620-donor mean. Broadly in line with IMGT annotations, most TCR beta V segments showed up in productive rearrangements about 90% or about 30% of the time in an earlier analysis of 450 to 600 of the donors. Linkage disequilibrium might explain the correlated functional status among segregating V segments, but an unknown experimental factor could not be excluded. The authors suggested that the approach could potentially be generalized to other disease states and immunological phenotypes. This cohort had only TCR beta chains sequenced, and the lack of alpha or paired-chain data limited which features could be detected. The study gave a list of 150 to 200 TCR beta chains associated with cytomegalovirus. The only immune exposure information available for the cohort was CMV serostatus. In a later analysis, HLA-associated TCR beta chains showed more clonal expansion and lower generation probabilities than non-associated chains that were equally common. A later analysis found that most CMV-associated TCR beta chains appeared HLA-restricted, with HLA associations seemingly driven largely by CMV exposure. In vitro tests confirmed that a few of the cytomegalovirus-associated TCR beta chains recognize cytomegalovirus antigens. Cytomegalovirus status was reported to be diagnosed by the classifier with high specificity and sensitivity in both the original and validation cohorts. The presence/absence analyses assumed that sequencing depth was roughly uniform across donors, and that assumption may not be true. Because counts were too low, 15 or so rarely observed V segments, including chromosome 9 orphons, were excluded from the earlier analysis of 587 of the donors. At a false discovery rate of 0.05, a later analysis linked some 18,000 TCR beta sequences to specific HLA alleles. In a later analysis, several top co-occurrence clusters were reported to appear linked to parvovirus B19, influenza, CMV and Epstein-Barr virus.

In total, roughly 670 healthy bone marrow donors made up the cohort. At the time of sampling, every cohort member was nominally healthy, though immune exposures that went unrecorded were likely present. The donor tested CMV seropositive and was one of the 289 seropositive cohort members. A peripheral blood sample was provided by each donor, and peripheral blood mononuclear cells were used for TCR beta sequencing. The Qiagen DNeasy Blood Extraction Kit was used to extract genomic DNA from the blood cell samples. CDR1 MNHEY and CDR2 SVGAGI were looked up in the germline V gene. V loses 6 bases, J loses 15 bases, and the germline ends lie 21 bases apart. The CDR3, cysteine through phenylalanine, is 13 amino acids long. Here the CDR3 DNA is all that survives: 39 bases in frame from base 1.

Sequencing was done on a sample of PBMCs. The chain links TRBV6-5 with TRBJ1-5, with TRBD1 perhaps the D gene, on 6 matching bases. This receptor was obtained from a woman aged 50 to 60 in good health and CMV-seropositive. The CDR3 amino acid sequence is: CASSPSEGGGGHF. The DNA sequence follows: TGTGCCAGCAGCCCTAGCGAAGGGGGGGGCGGGCATTTT.